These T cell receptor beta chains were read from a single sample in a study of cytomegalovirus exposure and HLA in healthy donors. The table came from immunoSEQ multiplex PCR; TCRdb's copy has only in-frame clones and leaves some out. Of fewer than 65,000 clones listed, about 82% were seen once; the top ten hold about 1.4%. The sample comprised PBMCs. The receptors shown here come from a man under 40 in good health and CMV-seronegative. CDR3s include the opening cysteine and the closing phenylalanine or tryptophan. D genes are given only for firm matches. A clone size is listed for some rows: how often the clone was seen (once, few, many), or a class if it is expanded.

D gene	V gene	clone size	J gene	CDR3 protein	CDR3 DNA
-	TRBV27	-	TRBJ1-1	CASSSYGGEHTEAFF	TGTGCCAGCAGTAGCTACGGGGGGGAGCACACTGAAGCTTTCTTT
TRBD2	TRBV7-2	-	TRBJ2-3	CASSLGGLAWDTQYF	TGTGCCAGCAGCTTAGGGGGACTAGCCTGGGATACGCAGTATTTT
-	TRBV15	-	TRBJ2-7	CATSRGQGRSSYEQYF	TGTGCCACCAGCAGAGGCCAGGGCAGATCCTCCTACGAGCAGTACTTC
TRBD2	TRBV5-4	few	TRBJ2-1	CASTRTSGGANEQFF	TGTGCCAGCACCAGGACTAGCGGGGGGGCCAATGAGCAGTTCTTC
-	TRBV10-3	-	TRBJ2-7	CAIMAVQGTYEQYF	TGTGCCATCATGGCTGTCCAGGGAACCTACGAGCAGTACTTC
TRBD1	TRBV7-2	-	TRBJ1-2	CASSTGQGTYGYTF	TGTGCCAGCAGCACCGGACAGGGGACCTATGGCTACACCTTC
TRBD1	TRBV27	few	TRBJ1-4	CASTSRGRGHEKLFF	TGTGCCAGCACCTCGAGGGGGCGCGGACATGAAAAACTGTTTTTT
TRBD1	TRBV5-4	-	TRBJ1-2	CASSPTGGDYGYTF	TGTGCCAGCAGCCCGACAGGGGGGGACTATGGCTACACCTTC
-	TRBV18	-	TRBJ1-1	CASSPTGNTEAFF	TGTGCCAGCTCACCAACCGGGAACACTGAAGCTTTCTTT
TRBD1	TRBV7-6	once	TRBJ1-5	CASSLGPGGSQPQHF	TGTGCCAGCAGCTTAGGGCCAGGGGGCAGTCAGCCCCAGCATTTT
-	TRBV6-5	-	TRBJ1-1	CASTNGGRNTEAFF	TGTGCCAGCACCAACGGGGGTAGAAACACTGAAGCTTTCTTT
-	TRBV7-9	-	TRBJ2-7	CASSLSQAHEQYF	TGTGCCAGCAGCTTATCTCAGGCCCACGAGCAGTACTTC
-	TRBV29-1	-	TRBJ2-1	CSVAGRSYNEQFF	TGCAGCGTTGCAGGTCGATCCTACAATGAGCAGTTCTTC
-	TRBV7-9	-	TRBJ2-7	CASSLGGYSYEQYF	TGTGCCAGCAGCTTAGGGGGCTACTCCTACGAGCAGTACTTC
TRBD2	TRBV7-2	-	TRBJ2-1	CASSLGASGGREQFF	TGTGCCAGCAGCTTAGGTGCTAGCGGGGGAAGGGAGCAGTTCTTC
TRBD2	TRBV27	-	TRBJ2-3	CASSLGTSGGPQYF	TGTGCCAGCAGTTTAGGGACTAGCGGGGGACCGCAGTATTTT
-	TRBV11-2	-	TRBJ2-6	CASTKYGGSGANVLTF	TGTGCCAGCACCAAATACGGGGGCTCTGGGGCCAACGTCCTGACTTTC
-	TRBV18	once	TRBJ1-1	CASSAGERIRAFF	TGTGCCAGCTCAGCGGGGGAGAGAATTCGGGCTTTCTTT
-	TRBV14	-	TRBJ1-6	CASSHVQGNFYNSPLHF	TGTGCCAGCAGCCATGTGCAGGGGAATTTCTATAATTCACCCCTCCACTTT
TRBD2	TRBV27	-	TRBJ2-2	CASSLYIAGGPGELFF	TGTGCCAGCAGTTTATATATAGCGGGGGGGCCCGGGGAGCTGTTTTTT
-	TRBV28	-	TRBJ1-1	CASSLQGPTEAFF	TGTGCCAGCAGTTTACAGGGTCCCACTGAAGCTTTCTTT
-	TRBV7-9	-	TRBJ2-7	CASSLFDGSYEQYF	TGTGCCAGCAGCCTATTCGATGGTTCCTACGAGCAGTACTTC
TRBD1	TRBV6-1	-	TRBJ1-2	CASSEAGGRGYTF	TGTGCCAGCAGTGAAGCAGGGGGCCGGGGCTACACCTTC
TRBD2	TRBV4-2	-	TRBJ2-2	CASSHLMNWRGGLNTGELFF	TGTGCCAGCAGCCATTTGATGAATTGGCGGGGGGGCCTGAACACCGGGGAGCTGTTTTTT
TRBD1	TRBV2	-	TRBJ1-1	CAIRTGPNAGGTEAFF	TGTGCCATAAGGACAGGTCCGAATGCGGGTGGCACTGAAGCTTTCTTT
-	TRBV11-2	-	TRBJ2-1	CASSLGGGRYNEQFF	TGTGCCAGCAGCTTAGGCGGGGGCCGATACAATGAGCAGTTCTTC
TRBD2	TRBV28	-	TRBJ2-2	CASSYGTSNTNTGELFF	TGTGCCAGCAGTTATGGGACTAGCAATACGAACACCGGGGAGCTGTTTTTT
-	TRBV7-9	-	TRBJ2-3	CASSPGLSTDTQYF	TGTGCCAGCAGCCCCGGACTCTCCACAGATACGCAGTATTTT
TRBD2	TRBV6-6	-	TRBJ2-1	CASSYTGAGGFREQFF	TGTGCCAGCAGTTACACGGGAGCGGGAGGGTTTCGTGAGCAGTTCTTC
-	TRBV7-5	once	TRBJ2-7	CARSLQREGRSGEQYF	TGTGCCAGAAGCTTACAGCGGGAGGGCCGTTCGGGAGAGCAGTACTTC
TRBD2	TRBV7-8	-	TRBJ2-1	CASSLVGGRGTGNEQFF	TGTGCCAGCAGCTTAGTAGGCGGGAGGGGTACTGGCAATGAGCAGTTCTTC
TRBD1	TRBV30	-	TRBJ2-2	CAWSLGQGTGELFF	TGTGCCTGGAGTCTGGGACAGGGAACCGGGGAGCTGTTTTTT
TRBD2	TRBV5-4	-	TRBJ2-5	CASSPTSFETQYF	TGTGCCAGCAGTCCGACTAGCTTTGAGACCCAGTACTTC